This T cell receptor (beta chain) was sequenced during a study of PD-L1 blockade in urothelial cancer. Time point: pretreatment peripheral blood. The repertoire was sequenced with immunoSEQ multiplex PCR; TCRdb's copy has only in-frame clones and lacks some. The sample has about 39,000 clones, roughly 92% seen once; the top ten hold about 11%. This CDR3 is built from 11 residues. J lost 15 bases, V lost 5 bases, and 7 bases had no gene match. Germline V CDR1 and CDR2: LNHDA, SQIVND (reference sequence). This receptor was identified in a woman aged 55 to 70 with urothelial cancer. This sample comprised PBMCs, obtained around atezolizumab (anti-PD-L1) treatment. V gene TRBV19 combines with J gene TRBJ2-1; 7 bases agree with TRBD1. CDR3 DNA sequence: TGTGCCAGTAGTGTTGGGACAGAGGTGTTCTTC. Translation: CASSVGTEVFF.